This T cell receptor (beta chain) was sequenced for a study of blood T cells in healthy people across ages. CDR3 length: 14 amino acids. V was trimmed by 0 bases and J by 4 bases, leaving 7 bases between them. CDR1 and CDR2 (germline): LGHDT, YNNKEL (reference sequence). Combining a sample-barcoded 5' primer with a J-beta primer mix, a second PCR ran for about 7 to 11 cycles. Via MiXCR, TCRdb re-called the 5' RACE reads, giving one row per CDR3 protein. The sample has about 1,500,000 distinct CDR3 sequences, around two fifths seen once; the top ten hold 7% to 9.5%. This sequence originates from a woman aged 18-35 years in good health. This sequence joins TRBV3-1 and TRBJ2-1; no clear D gene. Sequenced input: blood. CDR3 DNA: TGTGCCAGCAGCCAAGAAGGGCAGTACAATGAGCAGTTCTTC. Protein sequence: CASSQEGQYNEQFF.